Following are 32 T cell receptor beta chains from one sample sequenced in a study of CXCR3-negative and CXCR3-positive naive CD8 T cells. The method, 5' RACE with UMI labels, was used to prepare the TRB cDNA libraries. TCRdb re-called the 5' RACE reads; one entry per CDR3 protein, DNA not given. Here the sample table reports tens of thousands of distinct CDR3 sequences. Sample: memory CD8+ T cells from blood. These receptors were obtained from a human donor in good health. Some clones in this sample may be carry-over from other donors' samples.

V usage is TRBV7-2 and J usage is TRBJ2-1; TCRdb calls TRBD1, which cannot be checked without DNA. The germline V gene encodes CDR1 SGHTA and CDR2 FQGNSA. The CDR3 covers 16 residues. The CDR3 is CASSLVGQGVHNEQFF.

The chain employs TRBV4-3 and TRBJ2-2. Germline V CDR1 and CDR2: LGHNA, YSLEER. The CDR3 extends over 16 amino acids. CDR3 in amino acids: CASSQAQNPNTGELFF.

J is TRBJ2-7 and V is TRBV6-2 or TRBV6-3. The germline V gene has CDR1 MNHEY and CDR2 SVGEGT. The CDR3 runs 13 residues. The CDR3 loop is CASSYSTVWEQYF.

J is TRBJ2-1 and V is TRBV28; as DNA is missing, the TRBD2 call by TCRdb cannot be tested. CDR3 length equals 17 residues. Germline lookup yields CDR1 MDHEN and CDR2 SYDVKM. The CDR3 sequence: CASSLVLAGGSYNEQFF.

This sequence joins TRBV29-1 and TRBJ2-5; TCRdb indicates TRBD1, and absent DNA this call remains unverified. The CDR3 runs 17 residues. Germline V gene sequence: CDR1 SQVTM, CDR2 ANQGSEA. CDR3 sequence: CSVTPKGRGVIQETQYF.

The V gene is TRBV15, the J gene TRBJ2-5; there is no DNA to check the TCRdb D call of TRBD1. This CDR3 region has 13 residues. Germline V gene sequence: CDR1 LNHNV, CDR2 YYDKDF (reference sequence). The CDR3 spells CATSSWDGETQYF.

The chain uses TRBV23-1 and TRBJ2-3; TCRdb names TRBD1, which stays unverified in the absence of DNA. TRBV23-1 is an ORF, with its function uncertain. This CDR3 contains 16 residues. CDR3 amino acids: CASSQSRRGNTDTQYF.

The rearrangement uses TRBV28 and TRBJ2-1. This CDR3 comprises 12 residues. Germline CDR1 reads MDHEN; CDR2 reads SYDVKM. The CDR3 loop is CASSSDYNEQFF.

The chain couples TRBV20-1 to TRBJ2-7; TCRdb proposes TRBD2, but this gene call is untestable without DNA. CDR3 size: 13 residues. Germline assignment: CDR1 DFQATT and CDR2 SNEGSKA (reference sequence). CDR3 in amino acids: CSARGGNNYEQYF.

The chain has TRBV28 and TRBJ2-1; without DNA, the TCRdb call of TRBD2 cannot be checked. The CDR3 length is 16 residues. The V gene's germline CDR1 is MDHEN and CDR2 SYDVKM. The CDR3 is CASSLAPGLDYNEQFF.

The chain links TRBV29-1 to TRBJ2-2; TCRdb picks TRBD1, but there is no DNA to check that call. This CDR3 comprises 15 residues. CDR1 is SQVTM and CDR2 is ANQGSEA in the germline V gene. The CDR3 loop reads CSVPGGHGITGELFF.

The CDR3 spells CSARDQLAGDSYEQYF. This rearrangement joins TRBV20-1 to TRBJ2-7; absent DNA, TCRdb's TRBD2 call cannot be checked. From germline, CDR1 is DFQATT and CDR2 SNEGSKA (reference sequence). The CDR3 has 16 residues.

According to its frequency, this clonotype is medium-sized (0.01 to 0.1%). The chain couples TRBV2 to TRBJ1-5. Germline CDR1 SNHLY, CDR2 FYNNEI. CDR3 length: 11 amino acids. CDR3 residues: CASGSNQPQHF.

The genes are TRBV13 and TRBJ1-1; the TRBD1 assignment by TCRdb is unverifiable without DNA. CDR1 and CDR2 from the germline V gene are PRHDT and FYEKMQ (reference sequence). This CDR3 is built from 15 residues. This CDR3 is CASTINRGTNTEAFF.

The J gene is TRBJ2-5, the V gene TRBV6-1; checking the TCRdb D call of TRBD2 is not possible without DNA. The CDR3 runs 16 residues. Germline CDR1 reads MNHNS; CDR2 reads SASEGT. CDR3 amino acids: CASSGLAGGGQETQYF.

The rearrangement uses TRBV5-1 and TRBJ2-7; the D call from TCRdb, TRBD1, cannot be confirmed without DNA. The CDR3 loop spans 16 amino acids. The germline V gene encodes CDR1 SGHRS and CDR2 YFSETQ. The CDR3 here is CASSPQGDNLSYEQYF.

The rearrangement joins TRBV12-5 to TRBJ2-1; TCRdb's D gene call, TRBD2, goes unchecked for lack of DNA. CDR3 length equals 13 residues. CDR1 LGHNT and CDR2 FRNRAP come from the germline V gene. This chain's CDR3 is CASAAGSGNEQFF.

CDR3 amino acids: CSVYGTGGTDTQYF. This rearrangement joins TRBV29-1 to TRBJ2-3; without DNA, the TCRdb call of TRBD1 cannot be checked. Per the germline V gene, CDR1 is SQVTM and CDR2 is ANQGSEA. The CDR3 is 14 amino acids.

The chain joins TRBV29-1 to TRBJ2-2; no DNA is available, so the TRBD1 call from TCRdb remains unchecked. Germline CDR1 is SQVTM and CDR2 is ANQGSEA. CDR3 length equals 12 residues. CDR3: CSVEGGVGELFF.

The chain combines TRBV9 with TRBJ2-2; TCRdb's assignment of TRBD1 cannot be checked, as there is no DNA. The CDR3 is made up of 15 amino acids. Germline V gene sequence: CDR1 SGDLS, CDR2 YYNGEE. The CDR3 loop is CASSQGGPSTGELFF.

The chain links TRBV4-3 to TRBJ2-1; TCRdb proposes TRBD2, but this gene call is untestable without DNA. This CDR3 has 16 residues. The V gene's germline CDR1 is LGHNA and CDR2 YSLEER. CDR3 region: CASSQGTSGFYNEQFF.

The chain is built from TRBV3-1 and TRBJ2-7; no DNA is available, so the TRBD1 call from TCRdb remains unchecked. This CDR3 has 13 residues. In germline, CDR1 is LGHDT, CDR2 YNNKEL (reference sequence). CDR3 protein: CASRAGASYEQYF.

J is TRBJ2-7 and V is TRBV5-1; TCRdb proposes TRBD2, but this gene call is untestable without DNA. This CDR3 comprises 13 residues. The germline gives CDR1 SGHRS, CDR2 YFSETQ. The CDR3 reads CASSLRDGNEQYF.

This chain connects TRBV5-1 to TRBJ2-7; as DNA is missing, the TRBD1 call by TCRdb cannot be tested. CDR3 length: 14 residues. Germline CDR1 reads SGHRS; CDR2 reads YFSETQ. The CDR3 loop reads CASTQGDHSYEQYF.

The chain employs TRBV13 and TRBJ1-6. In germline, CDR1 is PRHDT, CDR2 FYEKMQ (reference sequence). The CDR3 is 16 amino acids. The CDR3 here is CASSLGQGGSGSPLHF.

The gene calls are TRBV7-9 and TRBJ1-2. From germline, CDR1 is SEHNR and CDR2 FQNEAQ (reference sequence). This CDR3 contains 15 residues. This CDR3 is CASSLNQGPDYGYTF.

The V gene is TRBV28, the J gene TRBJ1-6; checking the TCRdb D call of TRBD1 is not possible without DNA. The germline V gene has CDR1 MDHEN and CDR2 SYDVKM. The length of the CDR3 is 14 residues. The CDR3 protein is CASSSGAETSPLHF.

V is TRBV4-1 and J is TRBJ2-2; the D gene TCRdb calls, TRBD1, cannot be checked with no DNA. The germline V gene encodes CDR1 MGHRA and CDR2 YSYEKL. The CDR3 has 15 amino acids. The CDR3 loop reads CASSLGTGFTGELFF.

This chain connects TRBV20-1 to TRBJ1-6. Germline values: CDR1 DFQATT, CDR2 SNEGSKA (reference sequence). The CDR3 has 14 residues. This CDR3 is CSAPPRTGGSPLHF.

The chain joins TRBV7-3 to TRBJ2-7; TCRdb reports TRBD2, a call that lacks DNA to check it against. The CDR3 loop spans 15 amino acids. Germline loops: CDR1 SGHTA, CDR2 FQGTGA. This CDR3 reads CASSPRTSGRFEQYF.

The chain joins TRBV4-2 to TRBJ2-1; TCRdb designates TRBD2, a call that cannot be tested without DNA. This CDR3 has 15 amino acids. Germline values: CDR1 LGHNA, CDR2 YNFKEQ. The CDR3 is CASSPIAGAYNEQFF.

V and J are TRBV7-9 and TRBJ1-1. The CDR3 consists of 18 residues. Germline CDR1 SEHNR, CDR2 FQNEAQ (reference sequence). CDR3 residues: CASSLDDDLAGPNTEAFF.